One and the same sample provided the 18 T cell receptor beta chains below, sequenced in a study of graft-versus-host responses after intestinal transplantation. Sequenced by immunoSEQ multiplex PCR; TCRdb stores in-frame clones only, minus some. The data hold 35,000 to 45,000 clones, with around 96% observed a single time. The sequencing here drew on PBMCs, taken 16 days after intestinal transplant. These receptors came from a human patient who received an intestinal transplant, so some T cells may come from the graft donor.

CDR3 coding DNA: TGTGCCAGCAGTTGGGCGGCAAAGCGGATTCAAGAGACCCAGTACTTC. Translation gives CASSWAAKRIQETQYF. The J gene is TRBJ2-5, the V gene TRBV28; the D gene is possibly TRBD2 (5 bases). This CDR3 contains 16 residues. Germline V gives CDR1 MDHEN, CDR2 SYDVKM. V gave up 4 bases and J gave up 2 bases, with 17 bases separating them.

V is TRBV5-1 and J is TRBJ1-3; unclear D gene. The CDR3 contains 15 residues. V shed 0 bases and J shed 0 bases, with 7 bases lying between them. Germline-derived CDR1 and CDR2 are SGHRS and YFSETQ. The CDR3, as DNA: TGCGCCAGCAGCTTGGCCCGGAGCTCTGGAAACACCATATATTTT. It specifies CASSLARSSGNTIYF.

The chain couples TRBV6-5 to TRBJ2-5; no firm D call. Germline V gives CDR1 MNHEY, CDR2 SVGAGI. V shed 2 bases and J shed 7 bases, with 17 bases lying between them. The CDR3 covers 15 residues. The CDR3 coding sequence is TGTGCCAGCAGTTACCGACCGACCCTGCGGTGGACCCAGTACTTC. Protein: CASSYRPTLRWTQYF.

The chain is built from TRBV28 and TRBJ1-2, with 8 bases that match TRBD1. The germline gives CDR1 MDHEN, CDR2 SYDVKM. The CDR3 totals 13 residues. V shed 7 bases and J 8 bases; nucleotides not matched to a gene: 9. This CDR3 is CASIDRGTRGYTF. The CDR3, as DNA: TGTGCCAGCATAGACAGGGGTACGCGGGGCTACACCTTC.

CDR3 loop: CASSFRPTSYTDTQYF. CDR3 DNA: TGTGCCAGCAGCTTCCGCCCAACAAGTTACACAGATACGCAGTATTTT. V gene TRBV5-6 combines with J gene TRBJ2-3, with no clear D. Germline V lookup: CDR1 SGHDT, CDR2 YYEEEE. The V end was cut by 2 bases, the J end by 2 bases, with 15 bases between. This CDR3 comprises 16 residues.

The J gene is TRBJ1-1, the V gene TRBV11-2; a possible D gene is TRBD1 (5 bases). The CDR3 length is 13 residues. Deletions cut 6 bases from V and 10 bases from J, with 18 bases between. CDR1 and CDR2 (germline): SGHAT, FQNNGV. The CDR3 is CASSRGFFLGAFF. The CDR3 DNA is TGTGCCAGCAGTCGGGGGTTCTTCCTGGGAGCTTTCTTT.

This rearrangement joins TRBV19 to TRBJ2-7; 9 bases match TRBD1. The CDR3 is made up of 14 amino acids. The germline V gene encodes CDR1 LNHDA and CDR2 SQIVND (reference sequence). V lost 6 bases and J lost 7; bases outside the gene matches: 10. CDR3 loop: CASSTGTGNWEQYF. The CDR3 nucleotides are TGTGCCAGTAGCACCGGGACAGGGAATTGGGAGCAGTACTTC.

The genes are TRBV19 and TRBJ2-3; TRBD2 matches at 13 bases. The CDR3 consists of 15 residues. The germline CDR1 and CDR2 sequences are LNHDA and SQIVND (reference sequence). Trimming at V came to 8 bases and at J to 3 bases, leaving 5 bases not matched to a gene. CDR3 loop: CASGPTSGRTDTQYF. The CDR3 nucleotides read TGTGCCAGTGGACCGACTAGCGGGAGGACAGATACGCAGTATTTT.

This rearrangement joins TRBV13 to TRBJ2-2; the D call may be TRBD1 or TRBD2 (5 bases each). With 0 bases removed from V and 6 bases from J, the gap between germline ends came to 23 bases. The CDR3 contains 19 residues. In germline, CDR1 is PRHDT, CDR2 FYEKMQ (reference sequence). The chain's CDR3 is CASSLGPTLTLLGAGELFF. CDR3 nucleotide sequence: TGTGCCAGCAGCTTAGGCCCTACGCTGACACTACTGGGGGCCGGGGAGCTGTTTTTT.

The gene calls are TRBV6-5 and TRBJ2-5, with TRBD2 identical over 11 bases. Looked up from germline, CDR1 is MNHEY and CDR2 is SVGAGI. CDR3 size: 15 residues. The V and J ends lost 2 bases and 4 bases, in that order; junction bases with no gene match: 3. CDR3 DNA sequence: TGTGCCAGCAGTTACCTTGGACTAGCGGGAGAGACCCAGTACTTC. Translation: CASSYLGLAGETQYF.

The genes are TRBV28 and TRBJ2-5; 10 bases match TRBD2. The CDR3 is 16 amino acids. V shed 6 bases, J shed 2 bases, and the junction held 9 bases outside the gene matches. The germline gives CDR1 MDHEN, CDR2 SYDVKM. CDR3: CASSRTSGQLQETQYF. The CDR3 DNA reads TGTGCCAGCAGCCGGACTAGCGGCCAACTACAAGAGACCCAGTACTTC.

The rearrangement uses TRBV28 and TRBJ2-2; 8 nucleotides align to TRBD1. Germline V lookup: CDR1 MDHEN, CDR2 SYDVKM. This CDR3 region has 14 residues. Trimming took 6 bases from V and 1 from J; bases not matched to a gene: 1. CDR3 residues: CASRGTGNTGELFF. CDR3 DNA sequence: TGTGCCAGCAGGGGGACAGGGAACACCGGGGAGCTGTTTTTT. Full variable domain (missing parts from reference TRBV28 and TRBJ2-2): DVKVTQSSRYLVKRTGEKVFLECVQDMDHENMFWYRQDPGLGLRLIYFSYDVKMKEKGDIPEGYSVSREKKERFSLILESASTNQTSMYLCASRGTGNTGELFFGEGSRLTVL.

The V and J genes are TRBV28 and TRBJ1-2, with 8 bases matching TRBD1. This CDR3 spans 17 amino acids. Germline V gene lookup returns CDR1 MDHEN and CDR2 SYDVKM. J gave up 1 base and V 1 base, and 8 bases lay outside the gene matches. The CDR3 DNA reads as TGTGCCAGCAGTTTATTGGGCGGACAGGGAAATAACTATGGCTACACCTTC. This translates into CASSLLGGQGNNYGYTF.

V usage is TRBV19 and J usage is TRBJ1-5; 8 nucleotides align to TRBD1. The CDR3 is 13 amino acids. Germline V gene data show CDR1 as LNHDA and CDR2 as SQIVND (reference sequence). J gave up 12 bases and V 1 base, and 5 bases lay outside the gene matches. This CDR3 reads CASSIGPGGVQHF. The CDR3 nucleotides are TGTGCCAGTAGTATAGGCCCAGGGGGCGTCCAGCATTTT. Based on the CDR3 plus reference TRBV19 and TRBJ1-5, the full variable domain is DGGITQSPKYLFRKEGQNVTLSCEQNLNHDAMYWYRQDPGQGLRLIYYSQIVNDFQKGDIAEGYSVSREKKESFPLTVTSAQKNPTAFYLCASSIGPGGVQHFGDGTRLSIL.

The gene calls are TRBV27 and TRBJ1-1; TRBD1 might be the D (5 bases). Germline-derived CDR1 and CDR2 are MNHEY and SMNVEV (reference sequence). V was cut by 6 bases and J by 3 bases, with 11 bases left in between. The CDR3 is 13 residues long. The CDR3 loop reads CASRIGVYTEAFF. CDR3 in DNA: TGTGCCAGCAGGATAGGGGTGTACACTGAAGCTTTCTTT.

This clone was counted a single time. The chain combines TRBV19 with TRBJ2-7; D remains ambiguous. Germline CDR1 LNHDA, CDR2 SQIVND (reference sequence). CDR3 size: 13 residues. Trimming stripped 3 bases from V and 2 bases from J, with 8 bases between. DNA for the CDR3: TGTGCCAGTAGTATTAGGCCCCCCTACGAGCAGTACTTC. It translates to CASSIRPPYEQYF. The full variable domain, its missing parts supplied by reference TRBV19 and TRBJ2-7, is DGGITQSPKYLFRKEGQNVTLSCEQNLNHDAMYWYRQDPGQGLRLIYYSQIVNDFQKGDIAEGYSVSREKKESFPLTVTSAQKNPTAFYLCASSIRPPYEQYFGPGTRLTVT.

V is TRBV5-8 and J is TRBJ2-7, with a possible D match to TRBD2 (6 bases). The V gene lost 9 bases and the J gene lost 0 bases, with 16 bases spanning the gap. The CDR3 consists of 14 residues. Germline CDR1 reads SGHTS; CDR2 reads YDEGEE. CDR3 nucleotide sequence: TGTGCCAACTTACGGGGACTCCACTCCTACGAGCAGTACTTC. As protein: CANLRGLHSYEQYF.

As concerns this clone: The junction differs from germline at one of its ends, possibly a read error. The chain has TRBV7-3 and TRBJ2-1, with 9 bases fitting TRBD2. There are 14 residues in the CDR3. The V gene's germline CDR1 is SGHTA and CDR2 FQGTGA. Here the CDR3 reads CASSVSGSPNEQLF. The CDR3 coding sequence is TGTGCCAGCAGCGTTAGCGGGAGCCCCAATGAGCAGCTCTTC. The full variable domain, its missing parts supplied by reference TRBV7-3 and TRBJ2-1, is GAGVSQTPSNKVTEKGKYVELRCDPISGHTALYWYRQSLGQGPEFLIYFQGTGAADDSGLPNDRFFAVRPEGSVSTLKIQRTERGDSAVYLCASSVSGSPNEQLFGPGTRLTVL.